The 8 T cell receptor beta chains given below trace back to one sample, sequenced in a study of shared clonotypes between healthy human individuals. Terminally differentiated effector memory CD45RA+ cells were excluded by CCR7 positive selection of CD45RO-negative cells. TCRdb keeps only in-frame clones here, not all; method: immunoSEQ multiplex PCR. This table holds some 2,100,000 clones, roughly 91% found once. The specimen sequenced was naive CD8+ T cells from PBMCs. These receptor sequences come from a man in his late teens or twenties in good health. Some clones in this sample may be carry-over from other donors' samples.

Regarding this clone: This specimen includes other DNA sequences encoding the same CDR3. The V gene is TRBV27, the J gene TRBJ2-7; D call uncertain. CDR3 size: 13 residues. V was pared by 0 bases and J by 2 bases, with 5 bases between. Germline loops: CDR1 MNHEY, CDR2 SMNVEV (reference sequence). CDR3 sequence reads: CASSLSSTYEQYF. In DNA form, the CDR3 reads TGTGCCAGCAGTTTATCAAGCACCTACGAGCAGTACTTC.

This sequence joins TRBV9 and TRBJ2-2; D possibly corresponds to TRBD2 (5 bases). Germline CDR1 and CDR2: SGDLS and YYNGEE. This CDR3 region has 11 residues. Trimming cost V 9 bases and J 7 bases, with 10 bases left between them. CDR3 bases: TGTGCCACCCTCCGGGACGGGGAGCTGTTTTTT. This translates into CATLRDGELFF.

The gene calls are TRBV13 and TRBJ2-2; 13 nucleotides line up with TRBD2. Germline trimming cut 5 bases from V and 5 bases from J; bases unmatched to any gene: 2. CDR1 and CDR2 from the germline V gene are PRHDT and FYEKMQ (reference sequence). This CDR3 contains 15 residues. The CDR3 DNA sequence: TGTGCCAGCAGCGTGACTAGCGGGAGGACCGGGGAGCTGTTTTTT. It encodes CASSVTSGRTGELFF.

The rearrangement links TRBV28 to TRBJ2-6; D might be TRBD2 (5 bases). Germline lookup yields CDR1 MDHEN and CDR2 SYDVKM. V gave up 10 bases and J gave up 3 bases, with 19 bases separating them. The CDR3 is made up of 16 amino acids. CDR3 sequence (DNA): TGTGCCACCGGACCCCCGGGGATCGGTGGGGCCAACGTCCTGACTTTC. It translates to CATGPPGIGGANVLTF.

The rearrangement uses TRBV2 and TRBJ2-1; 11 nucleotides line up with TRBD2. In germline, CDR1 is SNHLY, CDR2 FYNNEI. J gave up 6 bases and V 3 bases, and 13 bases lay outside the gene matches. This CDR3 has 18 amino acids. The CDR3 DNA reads TGTGCCAGCAGTGACTCGATTTCGTCTAGCGGGAGGATCAATGAGCAGTTCTTC. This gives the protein CASSDSISSSGRINEQFF. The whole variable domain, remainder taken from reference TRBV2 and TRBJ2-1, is EPEVTQTPSHQVTQMGQEVILRCVPISNHLYFYWYRQILGQKVEFLVSFYNNEISEKSEIFDDQFSVERPDGSNFTLKIRSTKLEDSAMYFCASSDSISSSGRINEQFFGPGTRLTVL.

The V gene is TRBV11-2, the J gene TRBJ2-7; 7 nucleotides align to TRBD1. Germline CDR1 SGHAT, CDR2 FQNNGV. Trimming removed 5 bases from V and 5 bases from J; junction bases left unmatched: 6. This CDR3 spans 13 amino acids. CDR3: CASSPTGFDEQYF. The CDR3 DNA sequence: TGTGCCAGCAGCCCGACAGGGTTCGACGAGCAGTACTTC.

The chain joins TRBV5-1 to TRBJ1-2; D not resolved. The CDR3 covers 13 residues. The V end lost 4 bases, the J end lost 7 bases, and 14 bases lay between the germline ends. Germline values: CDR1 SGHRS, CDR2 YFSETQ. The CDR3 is CASSPALVFGYTF. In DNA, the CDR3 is TGCGCCAGCAGCCCAGCGCTTGTCTTTGGCTACACCTTC. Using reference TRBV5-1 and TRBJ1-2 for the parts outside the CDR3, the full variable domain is KAGVTQTPRYLIKTRGQQVTLSCSPISGHRSVSWYQQTPGQGLQFLFEYFSETQRNKGNFPGRFSGRQFSNSRSEMNVSTLELGDSALYLCASSPALVFGYTFGSGTRLTVV.

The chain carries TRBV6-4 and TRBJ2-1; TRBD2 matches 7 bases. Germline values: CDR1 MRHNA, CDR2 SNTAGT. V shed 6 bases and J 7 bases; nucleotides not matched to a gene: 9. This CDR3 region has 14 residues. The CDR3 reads CASSPTSRPNEQFF. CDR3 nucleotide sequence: TGTGCCAGCAGCCCGACTAGCCGCCCGAATGAGCAGTTCTTC.